A selection of T cell receptor beta chains follows, all from one sample in a study of T cell repertoires in cytomegalovirus infection. One entry per CDR3 protein results from TCRdb running MiXCR on the reads. The sample has approximately 250,000 distinct CDR3 sequences; approximately 9% are singletons. What was sequenced was PBMCs. These receptors all stem from a human donor in good health (CMV status not recorded). Some clones in this sample may be carry-over from other donors' samples. Both conserved end residues are trimmed from each CDR3. Rows give clone size only sometimes, using once, few, many, or a class for an expanded clone.

many | TRBJ1-2 | TRBV7-2 | ASSLAPDPGEGYT
many | TRBJ1-6 | TRBV28 | ASSLGRTPLH
many | TRBJ2-1 | TRBV7-8 | ASSFGERGYNEQF
many | TRBJ2-3 | TRBV12-3/TRBV12-4 | ASSFRLAVTDTQY
once | TRBJ2-2 | TRBV6-1 | ASSEEAERSNTGELF
few | TRBJ1-5 | TRBV6-2/TRBV6-3 | ASLRGKGNQPQH
many | TRBJ1-1 | TRBV10-2 | ASRLSPGTWNTEAF
once | TRBJ1-3 | TRBV7-2 | ASSLGLAGLISGNTIY
NA | TRBJ1-2 | TRBV19 | ASSSGHGYT
many | TRBJ1-5 | TRBV7-2 | ASSPRNSGNQPQH